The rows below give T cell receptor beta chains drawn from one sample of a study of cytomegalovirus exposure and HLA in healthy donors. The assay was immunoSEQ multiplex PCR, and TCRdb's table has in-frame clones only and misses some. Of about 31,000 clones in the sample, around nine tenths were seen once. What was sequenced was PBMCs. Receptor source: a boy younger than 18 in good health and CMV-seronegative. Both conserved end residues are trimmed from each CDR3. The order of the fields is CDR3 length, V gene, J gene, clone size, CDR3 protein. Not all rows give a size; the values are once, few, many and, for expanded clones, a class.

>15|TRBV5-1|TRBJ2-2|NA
ASSLGWQGATTGELF
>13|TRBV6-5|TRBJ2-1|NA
ASSYGAGNRNEQF
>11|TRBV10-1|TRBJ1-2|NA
ASSTTGNYGYT
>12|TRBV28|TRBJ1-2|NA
ASSLQGSAYGYT
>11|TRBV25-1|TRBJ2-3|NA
ASTGSSTDTQY
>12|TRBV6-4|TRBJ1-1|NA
ASSAGGGNTEAF
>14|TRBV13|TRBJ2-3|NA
ASSVPGTGVTDTQY
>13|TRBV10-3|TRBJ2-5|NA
AISDTSGEQETQY
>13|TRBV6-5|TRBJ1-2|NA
ASSRGASSNYGYT
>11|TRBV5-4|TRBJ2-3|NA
ASSFSSTDTQY
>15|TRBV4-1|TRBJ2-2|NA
ASSLGSRLTLSGELF
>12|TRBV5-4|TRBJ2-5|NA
ASSSDRVVETQY
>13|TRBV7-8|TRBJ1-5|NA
ASSLTGNSNQPQH
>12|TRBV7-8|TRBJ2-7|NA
ASSVGELSREQY
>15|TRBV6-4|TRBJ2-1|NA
ASSDSGSYASYNEQF
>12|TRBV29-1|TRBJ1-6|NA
SVGDSSYNSPLH
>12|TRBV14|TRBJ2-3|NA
ASSRDSGTDTQY
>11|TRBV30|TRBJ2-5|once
AWSVQYQETQY
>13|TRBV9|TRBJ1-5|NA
ASSVGQGYNQPQH
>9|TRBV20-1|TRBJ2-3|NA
SARDLYTQY
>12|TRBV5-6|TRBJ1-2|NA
ASSLNGGNYGYT
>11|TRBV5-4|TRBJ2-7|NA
ASSFLEGSSQY
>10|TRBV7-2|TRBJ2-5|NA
ASSLSVATQY
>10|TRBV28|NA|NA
ASNSPNYEQY
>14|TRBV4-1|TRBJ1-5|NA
ASSQPLGPSNQPQH
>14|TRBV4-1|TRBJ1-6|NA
ASSQVGAGGTSPLH
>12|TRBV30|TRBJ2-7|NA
AWSVEDRGNEQY
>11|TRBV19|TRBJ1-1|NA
ASRDRMNTEAF
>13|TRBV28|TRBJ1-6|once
ASRGSGSYNSPLH
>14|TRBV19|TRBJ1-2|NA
ASSISFDRGDYGYT
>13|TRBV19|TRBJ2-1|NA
ASATQRGGLNEQF
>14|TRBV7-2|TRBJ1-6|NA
ASSLALQGWDSPLH
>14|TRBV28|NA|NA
ASSSNQGQGRGEQY
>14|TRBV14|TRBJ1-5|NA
ASSPTEVYSNQPQH
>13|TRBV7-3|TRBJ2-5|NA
ASSTLVHPQETQY
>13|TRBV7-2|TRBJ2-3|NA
ASQLAGVSTDTQY
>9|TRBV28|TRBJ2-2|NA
ASSGTGELF
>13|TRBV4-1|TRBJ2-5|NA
ASSQEATGGETQY
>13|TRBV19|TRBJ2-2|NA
ASSPGTASTGELF
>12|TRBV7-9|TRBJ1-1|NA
ASSLKWEVAEAF